These 26 T cell receptor beta chains came from one sample sequenced in a study of graft-versus-host responses after intestinal transplantation. TCRdb's copy holds only in-frame clones and misses some; the assay was immunoSEQ multiplex PCR. The sample lists over 80,000 clones, about nine tenths seen once, with 0.15% to 0.2% in the top ten. No antigen has been identified for these receptors. The specimen comprised unstimulated CD4+ T cells sorted from spleen or lymph node cells, sampled before transplant. Receptors were obtained from a human donor who was the organ donor for an intestinal transplant.

CDR3 sequence (DNA): TGTGCCAGCAGCCAAGACGGGAGCTCCTACGAGCAGTACTTC. It yields the protein CASSQDGSSYEQYF. The rearrangement uses TRBV4-2 and TRBJ2-7; maybe TRBD2 (6 bases). CDR1 is LGHNA and CDR2 is YNFKEQ in the germline V gene. Between the trimmed V and J ends, which lost 0 bases and 0 bases, there was a span of 6 bases. CDR3 size: 14 residues.

This clone has only one observation. The chain has TRBV7-9 and TRBJ1-1; 7 bases are shared with TRBD1. Germline CDR1 SEHNR, CDR2 FQNEAQ (reference sequence). Germline trimming cut 5 bases from V and 0 bases from J; bases unmatched to any gene: 6. The CDR3 runs 15 residues. The CDR3 here is CASSPWTGLNTEAFF. The CDR3 DNA reads TGTGCCAGCAGCCCGTGGACAGGACTGAACACTGAAGCTTTCTTT.

In its sample, this clone was seen once. The V call is TRBV7-6, the J call TRBJ2-5, with a weak D call TRBD2 (5 bases). This CDR3 spans 14 amino acids. The V and J ends lost 2 bases and 0 bases respectively, with 7 bases between them. The V gene's germline CDR1 is SGHVS and CDR2 FNYEAQ. CDR3 region: CASSLRGNQETQYF. CDR3 in DNA: TGTGCCAGCAGCTTACGGGGAAACCAAGAGACCCAGTACTTC.

V is TRBV7-7 and J is TRBJ2-5; 7 bases line up with TRBD1. This CDR3 region has 14 residues. V was clipped by 5 bases and J by 2 bases; unmatched bases: 5. In germline, CDR1 is SSHAT, CDR2 FNYEAQ (reference sequence). The CDR3 spells CASSPDRRQETQYF. The CDR3 nucleotides are TGTGCCAGCAGCCCGGACAGGCGACAAGAGACCCAGTACTTC.

V is TRBV18 and J is TRBJ1-1, with a weak D call TRBD1 (6 bases). Per the germline V gene, CDR1 is KGHSH and CDR2 is LQKENI. The ends were cut back, 4 bases at V and 9 bases at J, with 12 bases in the middle. The CDR3 is made up of 12 amino acids. This CDR3 reads CASSLQGSKAFF. The CDR3 DNA reads as TGTGCCAGCTCACTACAGGGATCCAAAGCTTTCTTT.

This CDR3 is CASSEWSAKGVETQYF. For the CDR3, the DNA is TGCGCCAGCAGTGAGTGGTCGGCGAAGGGGGTAGAGACCCAGTACTTC. The J gene is TRBJ2-5, the V gene TRBV10-1, with D tentatively TRBD1 (6 bases). Germline V gives CDR1 WNHNN, CDR2 SYGVQD (reference sequence). This CDR3 contains 16 residues. The V end was cut by 1 base, the J end by 4 bases, with 16 bases between.

The chain combines TRBV7-2 with TRBJ2-5, with a tentative D call TRBD2 (6 bases). Trimming left V 5 bases short and J 5 bases short, with 21 bases between. This CDR3 comprises 16 residues. Per the germline V gene, CDR1 is SGHTA and CDR2 is FQGNSA. CDR3 residues: CASSPFWRGRRETQYF. CDR3 DNA sequence: TGTGCCAGCAGCCCCTTCTGGCGGGGCCGAAGGGAGACCCAGTACTTC.

V gene TRBV27 combines with J gene TRBJ1-2; D unresolved. Germline V CDR1 and CDR2: MNHEY, SMNVEV (reference sequence). The CDR3 loop spans 15 amino acids. V was clipped by 7 bases and J by 7 bases, with 22 bases between them. The CDR3: CASTPAGRLGVGYTF. The CDR3 nucleotides read TGTGCCAGCACCCCGGCCGGGAGACTAGGTGTTGGCTACACCTTC.

V and J are TRBV4-1 and TRBJ1-2, with TRBD1 matching over 8 bases. Looked up from germline, CDR1 is MGHRA and CDR2 is YSYEKL. The CDR3 is 17 amino acids. V was clipped by 2 bases and J by 6 bases; unmatched bases: 14. CDR3 region: CASSQRTGIRTGNGYTF. The CDR3 DNA reads as TGCGCCAGCAGCCAAAGGACAGGGATACGCACGGGGAATGGCTACACCTTC.

This rearrangement joins TRBV9 to TRBJ2-7; D unclear. V dropped 0 bases and J dropped 3 bases, with 10 bases sitting between them. Per germline, CDR1 SGDLS and CDR2 YYNGEE. This CDR3 has 14 amino acids. CDR3 sequence reads: CASSVGAPSYEQYF. CDR3 DNA sequence: TGTGCCAGCAGCGTAGGGGCGCCGAGCTACGAGCAGTACTTC. Full variable domain (remainder filled in from reference TRBV9 and TRBJ2-7): DSGVTQTPKHLITATGQRVTLRCSPRSGDLSVYWYQQSLDQGLQFLIQYYNGEERAKGNILERFSAQQFPDLHSELNLSSLELGDSALYFCASSVGAPSYEQYFGPGTRLTVT.

This clone was seen more than once but under ten times. A read error may produce the germline difference seen at one junction end. V is TRBV10-3 and J is TRBJ1-4; D is undetermined. The CDR3 length is 11 residues. CDR1 is ENHRY and CDR2 is SYGVKD in the germline V gene. In DNA, the CDR3 is TGTGCCATCAGAGTAACAGTCCCTCTCCCGTTT. Translation gives CAIRVTVPLPF.

The CDR3 sequence is CASSPGTSGVNEQFF. For the CDR3, the DNA is TGTGCCAGCAGCCCAGGGACTAGCGGGGTCAATGAGCAGTTCTTC. The chain uses TRBV5-8 and TRBJ2-1; 13 bases are a match to TRBD2. In germline, CDR1 is SGHTS, CDR2 YDEGEE. This CDR3 spans 15 amino acids. The trim removed 4 bases at V and 6 bases at J, leaving 4 bases unmatched.

The chain combines TRBV10-3 with TRBJ2-5; 11 bases agree with TRBD2. Germline CDR1 ENHRY, CDR2 SYGVKD. CDR3 length equals 15 residues. V lost 8 bases to trimming and J lost 5 bases; unmatched junction nucleotides: 10. CDR3 loop: CAIPGVAGGWETQYF. The DNA for the CDR3 is TGTGCCATCCCCGGGGTAGCGGGGGGGTGGGAGACCCAGTACTTC.

The chain has TRBV5-6 and TRBJ1-6; D ambiguous. V was shortened by 3 bases and J by 0 bases, with 7 bases between the two germline ends. There are 15 residues in the CDR3. Germline V gene sequence: CDR1 SGHDT, CDR2 YYEEEE. The CDR3 spells CASSSRSSYNSPLHF. CDR3 sequence (DNA): TGTGCCAGCAGCTCGCGATCCTCCTATAATTCACCCCTCCACTTT. Complete variable domain (other parts from reference TRBV5-6 and TRBJ1-6): DAGVTQSPTHLIKTRGQQVTLRCSPKSGHDTVSWYQQALGQGPQFIFQYYEEEERQRGNFPDRFSGHQFPNYSSELNVNALLLGDSALYLCASSSRSSYNSPLHFGNGTRLTVT.

This clone was observed once. V is TRBV7-2 and J is TRBJ2-7, with D tentatively TRBD1 (5 bases). Looked up from germline, CDR1 is SGHTA and CDR2 is FQGNSA. The CDR3 has 16 amino acids. V was cut by 2 bases and J by 4 bases, with 18 bases left in between. CDR3 region: CASSLSPVTGRYEQYF. The CDR3 DNA reads as TGTGCCAGCAGCTTATCCCCGGTCACAGGACGGTACGAGCAGTACTTC.

The chain carries TRBV9 and TRBJ2-5, with D perhaps matching TRBD2 (5 bases). Germline V gene lookup returns CDR1 SGDLS and CDR2 YYNGEE. The germline V and J ends were trimmed by 7 bases and 3 bases, with 7 bases remaining between them. CDR3 length equals 11 residues. The CDR3 sequence is CASPREETQYF. Here the CDR3 DNA reads TGTGCCAGCCCGAGGGAAGAGACCCAGTACTTC.

This chain links TRBV25-1 with TRBJ1-2; the D is unclear. The CDR3 has 11 residues. Germline assignment: CDR1 MGHDK and CDR2 SYGVNS. V shed 8 bases and J shed 5 bases, with 9 bases lying between them. The CDR3 DNA reads TGTGCCAGCTCCCATCCATATGGCTACACCTTC. Protein sequence: CASSHPYGYTF.

This chain connects TRBV6-5 to TRBJ2-2, with 11 bases lining up with TRBD1. This CDR3 comprises 15 residues. The J segment lost 7 bases and the V segment lost 6 bases, leaving 7 bases of the junction unmatched. Germline values: CDR1 MNHEY, CDR2 SVGAGI. CDR3 loop: CASRSDRGRFGELFF. CDR3 sequence (DNA): TGTGCCAGCAGATCGGACAGGGGGCGCTTCGGGGAGCTGTTTTTT.

This clone showed up just a few times. The chain links TRBV19 to TRBJ2-7; D remains ambiguous. Trimming removed 5 bases from V and 4 bases from J, with 9 bases in between. The germline V gene encodes CDR1 LNHDA and CDR2 SQIVND (reference sequence). The CDR3 sequence is 12 residues long. The CDR3 loop reads CASSSAEYEQYF. The CDR3, as DNA: TGTGCCAGTAGTTCCGCCGAGTACGAGCAGTACTTC.

The V gene is TRBV2, the J gene TRBJ1-6, with D maybe TRBD1 (5 bases). The germline CDR1 and CDR2 sequences are SNHLY and FYNNEI. The CDR3 is 10 amino acids. The CDR3, as DNA: TGTACCGGACAATCTTCACCCCTCCACTTT. Amino acid sequence: CTGQSSPLHF.

The count of this clone is one. CDR3 coding DNA: TGTGCCAGCAGCCAAGATAAGGGGCGGGGGCAGAACACCGGGGAGCTGTTTTTT. Its translation is CASSQDKGRGQNTGELFF. The V call is TRBV4-2, the J call TRBJ2-2; possible D gene TRBD2, 7 bases. The CDR3 covers 18 residues. Germline V gene lookup returns CDR1 LGHNA and CDR2 YNFKEQ. Trimming removed 0 bases from V and 1 base from J, with 15 bases in between.

The rearrangement uses TRBV4-3 and TRBJ2-2, with 14 bases lining up with TRBD2. The CDR3 is made up of 18 amino acids. The J segment lost 7 bases and the V segment lost 4 bases, leaving 11 bases of the junction unmatched. Germline V gene lookup returns CDR1 LGHNA and CDR2 YSLEER. As DNA, the CDR3 is TGCGCCAGCAGCCCCCACCGACTAGCGGGGGGGCAAGGCGGGGAGCTGTTTTTT. Amino acids: CASSPHRLAGGQGGELFF.

The chain uses TRBV2 and TRBJ2-3; 10 nucleotides match TRBD2. The CDR3 contains 15 residues. V lost 2 bases, J lost 8 bases, and 7 bases stayed unmatched. The germline V gene encodes CDR1 SNHLY and CDR2 FYNNEI. The CDR3 nucleotides are TGTGCCAGCAGTGAAAAAGGGTTAGCGGGAGGTACGCAGTATTTT. Its translation: CASSEKGLAGGTQYF.

The V call is TRBV28, the J call TRBJ1-5; D gene ambiguous. Germline CDR1 and CDR2: MDHEN and SYDVKM. The CDR3 extends over 14 amino acids. Trimming took 7 bases from V and 4 from J, leaving 14 bases between them. CDR3 coding DNA: TGTGCCAGCAACCAACAGAGAGTTAATCAGCCCCAGCATTTT. Its translation: CASNQQRVNQPQHF.

The V call is TRBV5-6, the J call TRBJ1-3, with D unclear. V lost 1 base and J lost 0, with 11 bases in between. Germline V gene data show CDR1 as SGHDT and CDR2 as YYEEEE. The CDR3 spans 16 residues. This CDR3 reads CASSLFRGSSGNTIYF. The CDR3 bases are TGTGCCAGCAGCTTGTTTCGCGGGAGCTCTGGAAACACCATATATTTT.

Remarks on this clone: This CDR3 is missing its conserved last phenylalanine or tryptophan, likely due to a read error. V and J are TRBV6-1 and TRBJ1-1, with 8 bases that match TRBD1. J was trimmed by 0 bases and V by 6 bases; bases with no gene match: 3. CDR3 length: 14 residues. The germline V gene encodes CDR1 MNHNS and CDR2 SASEGT. CDR3 DNA sequence: TGTGCCAGCAGCAGGACAGGGATGAACACTGAAGCTTTCTCT. Translating it yields CASSRTGMNTEAFS.